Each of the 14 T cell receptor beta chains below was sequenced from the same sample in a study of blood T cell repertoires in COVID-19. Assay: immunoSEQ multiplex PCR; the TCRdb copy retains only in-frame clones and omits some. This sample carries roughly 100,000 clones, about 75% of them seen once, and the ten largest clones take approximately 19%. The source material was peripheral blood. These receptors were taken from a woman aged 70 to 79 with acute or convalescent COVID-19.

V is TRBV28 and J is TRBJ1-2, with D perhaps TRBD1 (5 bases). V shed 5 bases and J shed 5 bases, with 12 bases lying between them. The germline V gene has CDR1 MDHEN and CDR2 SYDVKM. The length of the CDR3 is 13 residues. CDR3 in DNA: TGTGCCAGCAGTCTAGACACAGGATATGGCTACACCTTC. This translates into CASSLDTGYGYTF.

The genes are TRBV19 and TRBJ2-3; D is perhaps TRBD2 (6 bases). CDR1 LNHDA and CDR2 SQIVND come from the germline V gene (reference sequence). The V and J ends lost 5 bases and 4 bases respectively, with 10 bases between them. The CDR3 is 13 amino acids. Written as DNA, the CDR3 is TGTGCCAGTAGTCTTAGGGAGGCAGATACGCAGTATTTT. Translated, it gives CASSLREADTQYF.

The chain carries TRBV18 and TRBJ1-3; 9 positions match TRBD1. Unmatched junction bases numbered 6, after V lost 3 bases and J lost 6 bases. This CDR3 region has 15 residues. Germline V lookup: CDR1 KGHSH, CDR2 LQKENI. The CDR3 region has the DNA TGTGCCAGCTCACCCGGGACAGGGAAGGCAAACACCATATATTTT. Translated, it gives CASSPGTGKANTIYF. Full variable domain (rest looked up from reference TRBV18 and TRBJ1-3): NAGVMQNPRHLVRRRGQEARLRCSPMKGHSHVYWYRQLPEEGLKFMVYLQKENIIDESGMPKERFSAEFPKEGPSILRIQQVVRGDSAAYFCASSPGTGKANTIYFGEGSWLTVV.

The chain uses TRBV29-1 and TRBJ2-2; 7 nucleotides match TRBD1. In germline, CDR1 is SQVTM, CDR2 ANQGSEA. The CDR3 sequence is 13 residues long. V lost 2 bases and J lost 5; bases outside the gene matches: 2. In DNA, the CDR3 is TGCAGCGTTGAATCGGACAGGACCGGGGAGCTGTTTTTT. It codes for CSVESDRTGELFF.

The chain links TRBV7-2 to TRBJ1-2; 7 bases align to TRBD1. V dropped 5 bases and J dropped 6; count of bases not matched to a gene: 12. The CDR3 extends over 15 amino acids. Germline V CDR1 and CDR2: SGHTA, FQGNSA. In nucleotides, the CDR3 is TGTGCCAGCAGCAAACGGGAAAGGGGGCAGGATGGCTACACCTTC. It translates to CASSKRERGQDGYTF.

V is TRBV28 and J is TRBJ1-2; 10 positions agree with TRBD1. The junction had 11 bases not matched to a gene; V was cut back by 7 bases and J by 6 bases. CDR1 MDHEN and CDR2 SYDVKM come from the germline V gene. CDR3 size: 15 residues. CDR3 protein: CASTRDRGDPHGYTF. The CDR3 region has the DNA TGTGCCAGCACAAGGGACAGGGGTGATCCCCATGGCTACACCTTC.

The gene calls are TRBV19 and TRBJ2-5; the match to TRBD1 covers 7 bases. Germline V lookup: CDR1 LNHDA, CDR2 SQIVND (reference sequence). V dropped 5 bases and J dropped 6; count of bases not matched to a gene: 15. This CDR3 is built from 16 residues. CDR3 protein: CASSPSAAQGTKTQYF. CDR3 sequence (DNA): TGTGCCAGTAGTCCGAGTGCTGCACAGGGGACAAAGACCCAGTACTTC.

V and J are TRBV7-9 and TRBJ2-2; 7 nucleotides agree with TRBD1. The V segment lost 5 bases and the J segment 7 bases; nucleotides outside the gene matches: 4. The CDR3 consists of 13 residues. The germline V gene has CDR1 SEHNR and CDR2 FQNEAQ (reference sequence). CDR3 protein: CASSLGQVGELFF. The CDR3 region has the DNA TGTGCCAGCAGCCTCGGACAGGTCGGGGAGCTGTTTTTT.

The CDR3 coding sequence is TGCAGTGCTAGTCTGGGGGGAGGGACTGAAGCTTTCTTT. The encoded protein is CSASLGGGTEAFF. The chain recombines TRBV20-1 with TRBJ1-1, with a tentative D call TRBD1 (5 bases). Germline V gene sequence: CDR1 DFQATT, CDR2 SNEGSKA (reference sequence). The CDR3 is 13 amino acids. Trimming took 3 bases from V and 5 from J, leaving 13 bases between them.

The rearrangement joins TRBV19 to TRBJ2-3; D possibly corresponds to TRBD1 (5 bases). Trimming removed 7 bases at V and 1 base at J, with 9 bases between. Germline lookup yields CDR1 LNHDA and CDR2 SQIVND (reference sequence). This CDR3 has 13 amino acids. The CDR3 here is CASTPTGTDTQYF. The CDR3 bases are TGTGCCAGTACCCCGACAGGCACAGATACGCAGTATTTT.

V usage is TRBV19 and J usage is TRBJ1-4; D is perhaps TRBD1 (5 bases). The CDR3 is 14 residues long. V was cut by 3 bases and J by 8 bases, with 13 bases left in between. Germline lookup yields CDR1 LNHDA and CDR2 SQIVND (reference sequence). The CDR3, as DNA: TGTGCCAGTAGTATCGGGGGGGGAGCCGAAAAACTGTTTTTT. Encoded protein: CASSIGGGAEKLFF.

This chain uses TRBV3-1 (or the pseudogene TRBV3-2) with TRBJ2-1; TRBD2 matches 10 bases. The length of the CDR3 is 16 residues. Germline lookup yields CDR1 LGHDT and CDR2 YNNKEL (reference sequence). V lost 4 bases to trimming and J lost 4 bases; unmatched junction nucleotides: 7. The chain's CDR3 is CASSPTLAGGYNEQFF. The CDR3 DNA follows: TGTGCCAGCAGCCCGACCTTAGCGGGGGGATACAATGAGCAGTTCTTC.

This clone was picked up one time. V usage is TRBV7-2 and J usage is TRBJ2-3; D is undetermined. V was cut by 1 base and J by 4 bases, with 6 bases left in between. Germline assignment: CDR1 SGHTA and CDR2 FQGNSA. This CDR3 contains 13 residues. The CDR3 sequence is CASSLDSPDTQYF. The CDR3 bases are TGTGCCAGCAGCTTAGACTCCCCAGATACGCAGTATTTT. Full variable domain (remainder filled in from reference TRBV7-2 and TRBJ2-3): GAGVSQSPSNKVTEKGKDVELRCDPISGHTALYWYRQSLGQGLEFLIYFQGNSAPDKSGLPSDRFSAERTGGSVSTLTIQRTQQEDSAVYLCASSLDSPDTQYFGPGTRLTVL.

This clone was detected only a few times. CDR3 in amino acids: CASSLVETGSYEQYF. CDR3 nucleotides: TGTGCCAGCAGCTTAGTGGAGACAGGGTCTTACGAGCAGTACTTC. This rearrangement joins TRBV7-9 to TRBJ2-7, with 7 bases aligning to TRBD1. Germline V gene data show CDR1 as SEHNR and CDR2 as FQNEAQ (reference sequence). With V trimmed by 1 base and J by 4 bases, 7 bases remained unmatched. The CDR3 runs 15 residues.